The next 11 T cell receptor beta chains were all read from a single sample in a study of OX40 agonist ivuxolimab in advanced cancers. This table comes from immunoSEQ multiplex PCR, and its TCRdb copy is limited to in-frame clones, with some not included. Among around 9,900 clones, roughly 70% were seen once, and the ten largest hold around 30%. Sequencing was performed on CD4+ or CD8+ T cells sorted from blood, taken in a trial of the OX40 agonist ivuxolimab. The receptors were gathered from an adult with an advanced solid tumor such as melanoma, head and neck, liver or kidney cancer.

The chain combines TRBV5-1 with TRBJ2-7, with D possibly matching TRBD2 (5 bases). This CDR3 spans 15 amino acids. Germline-derived CDR1 and CDR2 are SGHRS and YFSETQ. V gave up 4 bases and J gave up 4 bases, with 18 bases separating them. CDR3 region: CASSLEAAREYEQYF. The DNA for the CDR3 is TGCGCCAGCAGCCTGGAGGCAGCCCGGGAATACGAGCAGTACTTC.

The chain joins TRBV28 to TRBJ1-6, with 11 bases fitting TRBD1. V dropped 5 bases and J dropped 7; count of bases not matched to a gene: 4. CDR1 MDHEN and CDR2 SYDVKM come from the germline V gene. CDR3 length: 15 residues. CDR3 bases: TGTGCCAGCAGTCGGGACAGGGGGAGAAATTCACCCCTCCACTTT. This translates into CASSRDRGRNSPLHF.

This clone came up a few times. The chain is built from TRBV19 and TRBJ2-1, with D possibly matching TRBD2 (6 bases). Germline V gene lookup returns CDR1 LNHDA and CDR2 SQIVND (reference sequence). This CDR3 spans 15 amino acids. Between the trimmed V and J ends, which lost 5 bases and 0 bases, there was a span of 11 bases. The CDR3 region has the DNA TGTGCCAGTAGTCTTAGCGGAAGCTCCTACAATGAGCAGTTCTTC. Translation: CASSLSGSSYNEQFF.

The genes are TRBV27 and TRBJ2-2; D is perhaps TRBD2 (5 bases). CDR3 length equals 14 residues. CDR1 is MNHEY and CDR2 is SMNVEV in the germline V gene (reference sequence). Trimming took off 7 bases at V and 3 bases at J, with 12 bases between the two ends. The CDR3 here is CASTAGWDTGELFF. The CDR3 bases are TGTGCCAGCACGGCGGGCTGGGACACCGGGGAGCTGTTTTTT.

This rearrangement joins TRBV7-9 to TRBJ1-1; TRBD1 matches 8 bases. V lost 5 bases to trimming and J lost 3 bases; unmatched junction nucleotides: 11. The CDR3 extends over 16 amino acids. The V gene's germline CDR1 is SEHNR and CDR2 FQNEAQ (reference sequence). CDR3 DNA sequence: TGTGCCAGCAGCGGATCAGGGGGCAGGCGGTACACTGAAGCTTTCTTT. Translated: CASSGSGGRRYTEAFF.

The chain recombines TRBV11-2 with TRBJ1-1; D is ambiguous. Germline CDR1 is SGHAT and CDR2 is FQNNGV. The CDR3 is 15 residues long. With 3 bases removed from V and 4 bases from J, the gap between germline ends came to 15 bases. Here the CDR3 DNA reads TGTGCCAGCAGCTTGAACCCAAGGAGAAGCACTGAAGCTTTCTTT. Its translation is CASSLNPRRSTEAFF.

In DNA form, the CDR3 reads TGCGCCAGCAGCCAAATTAGCGGGGGCAACAATGAGCAGTTCTTC. Translation gives CASSQISGGNNEQFF. This rearrangement joins TRBV4-1 to TRBJ2-1; TRBD2 agrees at 9 bases. This CDR3 contains 15 residues. The V gene's germline CDR1 is MGHRA and CDR2 YSYEKL. The V segment lost 2 bases and the J segment 5 bases; nucleotides outside the gene matches: 4.

This clone was seen a single time. This chain connects TRBV9 to TRBJ2-3; 11 bases map to TRBD2. Unmatched junction bases numbered 15, after V lost 6 bases and J lost 6 bases. CDR3 length: 17 residues. Germline CDR1 reads SGDLS; CDR2 reads YYNGEE. CDR3 sequence: CASTSTSGVAPTDTQYF. CDR3 sequence (DNA): TGTGCCAGCACTTCGACTAGCGGGGTTGCTCCCACTGATACGCAGTATTTT.

This sequence joins TRBV29-1 and TRBJ1-1; D not resolved. The CDR3 is 18 amino acids. V shed 4 bases and J shed 3 bases, with 27 bases lying between them. Germline V gene data show CDR1 as SQVTM and CDR2 as ANQGSEA. In nucleotides, the CDR3 is TGCAGCGTTGGGGTCCAGACACAGCTTCTCCTGGGGTACACTGAAGCTTTCTTT. It yields the protein CSVGVQTQLLLGYTEAFF.

This sequence joins TRBV15 and TRBJ2-7; TRBD2 aligns across 7 bases. CDR3 length: 14 residues. The germline V gene has CDR1 LNHNV and CDR2 YYDKDF (reference sequence). The junction had 2 bases not matched to a gene; V was cut back by 0 bases and J by 3 bases. CDR3 residues: CATSRDWGGYEQYF. For the CDR3, the DNA is TGTGCCACCAGCAGAGATTGGGGGGGCTACGAGCAGTACTTC.

This chain uses TRBV15 with TRBJ2-2; D is ambiguous. The germline gives CDR1 LNHNV, CDR2 YYDKDF (reference sequence). The CDR3 consists of 16 residues. V was cut by 2 bases and J by 0 bases, with 10 bases left in between. CDR3: CATSRSSTANTGELFF. The CDR3 DNA follows: TGTGCCACCAGCAGATCTTCCACTGCGAACACCGGGGAGCTGTTTTTT. Full variable domain (missing parts from reference TRBV15 and TRBJ2-2): DAMVIQNPRYQVTQFGKPVTLSCSQTLNHNVMYWYQQKSSQAPKLLFHYYDKDFNNEADTPDNFQSRRPNTSFCFLDIRSPGLGDTAMYLCATSRSSTANTGELFFGEGSRLTVL.